This TCR beta chain was retrieved from a study of T cell responses to AZD1222 COVID-19 vaccine. V was shortened by 2 bases and J by 0 bases, with 19 bases between the two germline ends. This CDR3 region has 17 residues. Germline V CDR1 and CDR2: GTSNPN, SVGIG (reference sequence). This clone was detected only once. Libraries were prepared by immunoSEQ multiplex PCR; TCRdb keeps only in-frame clonotypes and omits some of them. The sample records about 200,000 clones, approximately 94% being singletons. The chain has TRBV30 and TRBJ1-1; possible D gene TRBD1, 6 bases. Sequencing was performed on peripheral blood, taken 28 days after the second dose of the MenACWY control vaccine. The sequence came from an adult who received the MenACWY meningococcal vaccine as a control. In DNA, the CDR3 is TGTGCCTGGAGTTCCTGGTACGAGGGGGGTGTGAACACTGAAGCTTTCTTT. Translated: CAWSSWYEGGVNTEAFF.